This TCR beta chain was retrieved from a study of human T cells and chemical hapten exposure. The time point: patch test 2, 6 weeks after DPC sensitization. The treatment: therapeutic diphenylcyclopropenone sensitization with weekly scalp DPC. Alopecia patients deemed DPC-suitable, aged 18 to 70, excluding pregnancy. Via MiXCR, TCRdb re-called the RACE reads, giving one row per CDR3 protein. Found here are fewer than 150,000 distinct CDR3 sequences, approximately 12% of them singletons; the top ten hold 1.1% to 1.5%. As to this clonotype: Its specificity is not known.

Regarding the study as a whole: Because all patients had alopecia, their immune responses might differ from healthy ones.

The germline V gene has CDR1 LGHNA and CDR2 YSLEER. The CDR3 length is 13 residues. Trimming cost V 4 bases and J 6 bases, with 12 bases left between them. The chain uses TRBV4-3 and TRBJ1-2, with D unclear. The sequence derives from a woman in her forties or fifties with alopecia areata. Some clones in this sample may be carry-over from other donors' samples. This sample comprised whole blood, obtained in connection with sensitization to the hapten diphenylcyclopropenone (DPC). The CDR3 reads CASSLRAADGYTF. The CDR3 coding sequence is TGCGCCAGCAGCCTGAGGGCAGCTGATGGCTACACCTTC.